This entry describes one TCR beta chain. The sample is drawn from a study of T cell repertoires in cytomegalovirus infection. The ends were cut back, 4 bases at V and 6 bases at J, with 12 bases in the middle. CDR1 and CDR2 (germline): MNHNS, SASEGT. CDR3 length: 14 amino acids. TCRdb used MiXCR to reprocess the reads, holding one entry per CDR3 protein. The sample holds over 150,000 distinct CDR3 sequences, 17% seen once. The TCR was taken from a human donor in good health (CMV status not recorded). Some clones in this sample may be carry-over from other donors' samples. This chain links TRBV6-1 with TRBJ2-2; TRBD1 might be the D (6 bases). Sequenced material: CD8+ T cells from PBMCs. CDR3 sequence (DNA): TGTGCCAGCAGTGCCAGGGGTTATTCCGGGGAGCTGTTTTTT. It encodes CASSARGYSGELFF.